These 18 T cell receptor beta chains were sequenced from one sample in a study of Graves' ophthalmopathy and Graves' hyperthyroidism. RNA transcripts were the source from which TCR beta CDR3 regions were amplified. The library came from an HTBI-primed first-round RT-PCR and a second-round multiplex PCR. Using its own MiXCR run on the multiplex PCR reads, TCRdb lists one record per CDR3 protein. The data show just over 400,000 distinct CDR3 sequences, more than 20% seen once. The sequenced sample consisted of peripheral blood. The receptor set was obtained from a woman aged 18-29 years with stable Graves' hyperthyroidism.

This clonotype was recorded many times. This chain connects TRBV20-1 to TRBJ1-2, with 11 nucleotides matching TRBD1. Germline V lookup: CDR1 DFQATT, CDR2 SNEGSKA (reference sequence). Trimming at V came to 1 base and at J to 4 bases, leaving 5 bases not matched to a gene. The CDR3 covers 15 residues. The CDR3 DNA reads TGCAGTGCTAGAGGCCTGGGACAGGGGGTCTATGGCTACACCTTC. This translates into CSARGLGQGVYGYTF.

This clonotype was detected many times. This chain uses TRBV7-2 with TRBJ2-2; D ambiguous. The CDR3 sequence is 13 residues long. Germline V gene data show CDR1 as SGHTA and CDR2 as FQGNSA. V was trimmed by 0 bases and J by 7 bases, leaving 6 bases between them. DNA for the CDR3: TGTGCCAGCAGCTTAGCGAAAGGCGGGGAGCTGTTTTTT. It translates to CASSLAKGGELFF.

This clonotype was observed a handful of times. V usage is TRBV4-1 and J usage is TRBJ2-7; D perhaps matches TRBD1 (6 bases). Trimming left V 9 bases short and J 6 bases short, with 21 bases between. The CDR3 runs to 14 residues. Germline V gene lookup returns CDR1 MGHRA and CDR2 YSYEKL. This CDR3 is CARRQPGTTCEQYF. For the CDR3, the DNA is TGCGCCAGACGACAACCGGGGACAACTTGCGAGCAGTACTTC.

This clonotype was recorded at least ten times. Because it lacks the conserved phenylalanine or tryptophan at the end, this CDR3 is likely a read error. J is TRBJ1-1 and V is TRBV12-3 or TRBV12-4; possibly TRBD1 for D (6 bases). This CDR3 comprises 14 residues. Trimming removed 3 bases from V and 5 bases from J, with 13 bases in between. The CDR3 bases are TGTGCCAGCAGTTTTCACAGGGCAGAGACTGAAGCTTTCCTT. Amino acids: CASSFHRAETEAFL.

The V gene is TRBV18, the J gene TRBJ1-2; D is unresolved. The CDR3 loop spans 13 amino acids. CDR1 and CDR2 (germline): KGHSH, LQKENI. The V end lost 4 bases, the J end lost 3 bases, and 9 bases lay between the germline ends. CDR3 nucleotide sequence: TGTGCCAGCTCACACGGCAAGGACTATGGCTACACCTTC. Translating it yields CASSHGKDYGYTF.

In this sample, this clonotype turned up once. The chain employs TRBV28 and TRBJ1-5; no clear D gene. Germline lookup yields CDR1 MDHEN and CDR2 SYDVKM. The CDR3 is 13 residues long. Trimming removed 6 bases at V and 0 bases at J, with 6 bases between. The CDR3 sequence: CASSVRSNQPQHF. DNA for the CDR3: TGTGCCAGCAGCGTCCGTAGCAATCAGCCCCAGCATTTT.

This clonotype has ten or more counts. In this CDR3 the conserved last residue, phenylalanine or tryptophan, is missing, so a read error is likely. The chain employs TRBV11-1 and TRBJ2-7, with a tentative D call TRBD1 (5 bases). The CDR3 is made up of 15 amino acids. V was pared by 4 bases and J by 7 bases, with 20 bases between. Germline V gene sequence: CDR1 SGHAT, CDR2 FQDESV (reference sequence). The CDR3 is CASSWRQSPIREQYL. In DNA, the CDR3 is TGTGCCAGCAGCTGGAGACAGAGCCCCATACGTGAGCAGTACCTC.

This clonotype was seen ten or more times. The chain is built from TRBV27 and TRBJ2-7; no firm D call. The CDR3 runs to 16 residues. Germline V lookup: CDR1 MNHEY, CDR2 SMNVEV (reference sequence). Deletions cut 1 base from V and 1 base from J, with 14 bases between. The CDR3 reads CASSLFPPRMSYEQYF. For the CDR3, the DNA is TGTGCCAGCAGTTTATTTCCCCCCCGGATGTCCTACGAGCAGTACTTC.

The chain joins TRBV11-2 to TRBJ2-1; 8 nucleotides line up with TRBD2. Germline lookup yields CDR1 SGHAT and CDR2 FQNNGV. CDR3 length equals 16 residues. V was pared by 4 bases and J by 2 bases, with 7 bases of the junction left unmatched. CDR3 bases: TGTGCCAGCAGCTCCCTCGGGAGGGCCACCTACAATGAGCAGTTCTTC. Its translation: CASSSLGRATYNEQFF.

V gene TRBV7-3 combines with J gene TRBJ1-2, with a tentative D call TRBD1 (5 bases). CDR3 length: 16 amino acids. Trimming removed 0 bases from V and 8 bases from J, with 19 bases in between. Germline assignment: CDR1 SGHTA and CDR2 FQGTGA. The CDR3 DNA reads TGTGCCAGCAGCTTAACGTGGGACCTCACGCCAGAAGGCTACACCTTC. Translating gives CASSLTWDLTPEGYTF.

The DNA of the CDR3 is TGTGCCAGCAGAACAGGGTTAGCTGGAAACACCATATATTTT. Translated: CASRTGLAGNTIYF. The chain employs TRBV6-1 and TRBJ1-3; the D gene is possibly TRBD1 (6 bases). V shed 6 bases and J shed 2 bases, with 11 bases lying between them. Per the germline V gene, CDR1 is MNHNS and CDR2 is SASEGT. The CDR3 totals 14 residues.

The rearrangement links TRBV6-5 to TRBJ1-2; D unclear. Germline CDR1 is MNHEY and CDR2 is SVGAGI. The germline V and J ends were trimmed by 4 bases and 8 bases, with 14 bases remaining between them. The CDR3 is 13 amino acids. The CDR3: CASSSSGVEGYTF. In nucleotides, the CDR3 is TGTGCCAGCAGTTCCTCGGGAGTTGAGGGCTACACCTTC.

The V and J genes are TRBV7-9 and TRBJ1-2, with D hard to call. The CDR3 contains 14 residues. Germline V gene data show CDR1 as SEHNR and CDR2 as FQNEAQ (reference sequence). Trimming left V 5 bases short and J 3 bases short, with 13 bases between. Here the CDR3 DNA reads TGTGCCAGCAGCCACGCGACGACGGACTATGGCTACACCTTC. Residues: CASSHATTDYGYTF.

The genes are TRBV12-3 or TRBV12-4 and TRBJ1-5; TRBD1 agrees at 9 bases. J lost 1 base, V lost 5 bases, and 3 bases had no gene match. The length of the CDR3 is 15 residues. The CDR3 sequence: CASSDRGLSNQPQHF. The DNA of the CDR3 is TGTGCCAGCAGTGACAGGGGGTTGAGCAATCAGCCCCAGCATTTT.

This clonotype was seen repeatedly, ten times or more. The chain is built from TRBV29-1 and TRBJ1-2, with 10 bases lining up with TRBD1. J was trimmed by 7 bases and V by 5 bases; bases with no gene match: 7. Looked up from germline, CDR1 is SQVTM and CDR2 is ANQGSEA. The CDR3 loop spans 13 amino acids. The DNA of the CDR3 is TGCAGCGTTCGGACAGGGGGGTTCGCTGGCTACACCTTC. Protein product: CSVRTGGFAGYTF.

For the CDR3, the DNA is TGTGCCAGCTCAACAGTACAGGGGGCGCCTGGATATGGCTACACCTTC. The encoded protein is CASSTVQGAPGYGYTF. The chain is built from TRBV18 and TRBJ1-2; 9 bases map to TRBD1. Per the germline V gene, CDR1 is KGHSH and CDR2 is LQKENI. V trimming: 5 bases; J trimming: 5 bases; junction bases outside the gene matches: 12. There are 16 residues in the CDR3. Combining the CDR3 with reference TRBV18 and TRBJ1-2 gives the whole variable domain NAGVMQNPRHLVRRRGQEARLRCSPMKGHSHVYWYRQLPEEGLKFMVYLQKENIIDESGMPKERFSAEFPKEGPSILRIQQVVRGDSAAYFCASSTVQGAPGYGYTFGSGTRLTVV.

Many counts were recorded for this clonotype. The V call is TRBV9, the J call TRBJ1-1; 8 nucleotides match TRBD1. Germline loops: CDR1 SGDLS, CDR2 YYNGEE. J gave up 9 bases and V 0 bases, and 4 bases lay outside the gene matches. The CDR3 is made up of 13 amino acids. The DNA for the CDR3 is TGTGCCAGCAGCGTAGATGCAGGGGGCAAAGCTTTCTTT. Amino acid sequence: CASSVDAGGKAFF.

This clonotype occurred a few times. A single base separates this from a much larger clone, so it may be a read error. The CDR3 nucleotides read TGTGCCAGCAGCTTATTGGGTATCACCGGGGAGCTGTGTTTT. Residues: CASSLLGITGELCF. The chain has TRBV7-8 and TRBJ2-2; weak D call: TRBD2 (5 bases). Per germline, CDR1 SGHVS and CDR2 FQNEAQ. This CDR3 contains 14 residues.